The 13 T cell receptor beta chains reported below all come from one sample, sequenced in a study of shared clonotypes between healthy human individuals. The table came from immunoSEQ multiplex PCR; TCRdb's copy has only in-frame clones and leaves some out. Seen here are over 400,000 clones, about 96% observed once, and the top ten hold approximately 0.06%. What was sequenced was naive CD4+ T cells sorted from blood. Subset of the sample: CD45RA+ positively selected. These TCRs come from a woman under 40 in good health.

The count of this clone is one. The chain carries TRBV27 and TRBJ2-7, with TRBD2 matching over 8 bases. V shed 7 bases and J 2 bases; nucleotides not matched to a gene: 16. Germline CDR1 is MNHEY and CDR2 is SMNVEV (reference sequence). CDR3 size: 17 residues. DNA of the CDR3: TGTGCCAGCACCCCCTGGGGCGGGACTAGAAAAACCTACGAGCAGTACTTC. This encodes CASTPWGGTRKTYEQYF.

The V and J genes are TRBV12-2 and TRBJ2-3. TRBV12-2 is flagged as a pseudogene. There are 14 residues in the CDR3. The CDR3 sequence: CASRSKGRGDTQYF. For the CDR3, the DNA is TGTGCAAGTCGCTCGAAGGGACGCGGAGATACGCAGTATTTT.

Notes on this clone: A read error may produce the germline difference seen at one junction end. The chain has TRBV14 and TRBJ2-5, with D possibly TRBD2 on 6 matching bases. CDR3 length equals 13 residues. Germline V gene data show CDR1 as SGHDN and CDR2 as FVKESK. The CDR3 loop is CASSPLAEEAQYF. The CDR3 coding sequence is TGTGCCAGCAGCCCATTAGCGGAAGAGGCCCAGTACTTC.

The rearrangement joins TRBV7-9 to TRBJ2-1; D unresolved. Looked up from germline, CDR1 is SEHNR and CDR2 is FQNEAQ (reference sequence). CDR3 length equals 15 residues. The V end lost 2 bases, the J end lost 7 bases, and 15 bases lay between the germline ends. CDR3 in DNA: TGTGCCAGCAGCTTAAGCAGCTACCCTGGGAATGAGCAGTTCTTC. Protein product: CASSLSSYPGNEQFF.

The CDR3 sequence: CASSLAGGTQSAYEQYF. The CDR3 DNA reads TGTGCCAGCAGCTTGGCCGGGGGGACACAATCGGCCTACGAGCAGTACTTC. The chain employs TRBV5-4 and TRBJ2-7; D may be TRBD2 (7 bases). The V end was cut by 0 bases, the J end by 2 bases, with 18 bases between. CDR1 and CDR2 (germline): SGHNT, YYREEE (reference sequence). The CDR3 contains 17 residues.

This clone has only one observation. Other DNA sequences in this sample translate to the same CDR3. The gene calls are TRBV19 and TRBJ1-5; weak D call: TRBD1 (5 bases). With 5 bases removed from V and 7 bases from J, the gap between germline ends came to 12 bases. This CDR3 has 13 residues. CDR1 is LNHDA, CDR2 SQIVND, per germline (reference sequence). The CDR3 region has the DNA TGTGCCAGTAGTGTACAGGAGGCCCAGCCCCAGCATTTT. This encodes CASSVQEAQPQHF.

This chain uses TRBV5-1 with TRBJ2-5; D uncertain. The CDR3 sequence is 13 residues long. Germline V gene data show CDR1 as SGHRS and CDR2 as YFSETQ. Trimming took 0 bases from V and 1 from J, leaving 4 bases between them. The CDR3 region has the DNA TGCGCCAGCAGCTTGGGGACCCAAGAGACCCAGTACTTC. Its translation is CASSLGTQETQYF.

CDR3 nucleotides: TGCGCCAGCAGCTGGAATGACCCACGGACAGAGACCCAGTACTTC. Translation: CASSWNDPRTETQYF. The chain employs TRBV5-1 and TRBJ2-5; D is uncertain. The CDR3 consists of 15 residues. The germline CDR1 and CDR2 sequences are SGHRS and YFSETQ. Trimming pared 3 bases from V and 4 bases from J, leaving 16 bases between.

This clone showed up just once. The chain combines TRBV28 with TRBJ1-6; 10 nucleotides align to TRBD1. The V and J ends lost 5 bases and 8 bases, in that order; junction bases with no gene match: 6. Germline V lookup: CDR1 MDHEN, CDR2 SYDVKM. The CDR3 spans 15 residues. As DNA, the CDR3 is TGTGCCAGCAGTCCCTCGGGACAGGGGTATTCACCCCTCCACTTT. Its protein is CASSPSGQGYSPLHF.

This clone occurred once. The gene calls are TRBV11-1 and TRBJ2-4; 8 bases agree with TRBD2. The length of the CDR3 is 13 residues. Unmatched junction bases numbered 9, after V lost 5 bases and J lost 12 bases. Germline V gene sequence: CDR1 SGHAT, CDR2 FQDESV (reference sequence). CDR3 coding DNA: TGTGCCAGCAGCCAGGGACTAGATTGGGCTCAGTACTTC. Amino acids: CASSQGLDWAQYF.

The J gene is TRBJ2-3, the V gene TRBV5-4, with TRBD1 as a possible D gene (5 bases). V lost 1 base and J 2 bases, leaving 11 bases between the germline ends. Germline V CDR1 and CDR2: SGHNT, YYREEE (reference sequence). The CDR3 is 15 amino acids. CDR3 nucleotide sequence: TGTGCCAGCAGCTTGTCACAGGCCTTCACAGATACGCAGTATTTT. Encoded protein: CASSLSQAFTDTQYF. Combining the CDR3 with reference TRBV5-4 and TRBJ2-3 gives the whole variable domain ETGVTQSPTHLIKTRGQQVTLRCSSQSGHNTVSWYQQALGQGPQFIFQYYREEENGRGNFPPRFSGLQFPNYSSELNVNALELDDSALYLCASSLSQAFTDTQYFGPGTRLTVL.

CDR3 region: CATVPSGFNQPQHF. The CDR3 coding sequence is TGTGCCACCGTACCCTCCGGTTTTAATCAGCCCCAGCATTTT. The rearrangement uses TRBV28 and TRBJ1-5; unclear D gene. Germline V gene lookup returns CDR1 MDHEN and CDR2 SYDVKM. V dropped 10 bases and J dropped 4 bases, with 17 bases sitting between them. There are 14 residues in the CDR3.

V and J are TRBV2 and TRBJ2-3; 10 nucleotides match TRBD2. Trimming removed 6 bases from V and 5 bases from J; junction bases left unmatched: 5. Germline V lookup: CDR1 SNHLY, CDR2 FYNNEI. The CDR3 loop spans 14 amino acids. CDR3 region: CASRDSGRGDTQYF. Here the CDR3 DNA reads TGTGCCAGCAGGGACAGCGGGAGGGGAGATACGCAGTATTTT.